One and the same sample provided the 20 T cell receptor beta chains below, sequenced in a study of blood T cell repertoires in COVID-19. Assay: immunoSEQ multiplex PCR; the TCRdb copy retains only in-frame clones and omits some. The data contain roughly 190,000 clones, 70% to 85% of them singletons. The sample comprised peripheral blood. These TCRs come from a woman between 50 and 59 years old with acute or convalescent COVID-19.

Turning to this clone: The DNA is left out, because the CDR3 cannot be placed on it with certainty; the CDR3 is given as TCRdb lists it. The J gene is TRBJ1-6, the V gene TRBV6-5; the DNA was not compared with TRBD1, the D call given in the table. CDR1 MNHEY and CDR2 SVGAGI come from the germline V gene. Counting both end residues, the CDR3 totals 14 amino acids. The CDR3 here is CASSSGQGRSPLHF.

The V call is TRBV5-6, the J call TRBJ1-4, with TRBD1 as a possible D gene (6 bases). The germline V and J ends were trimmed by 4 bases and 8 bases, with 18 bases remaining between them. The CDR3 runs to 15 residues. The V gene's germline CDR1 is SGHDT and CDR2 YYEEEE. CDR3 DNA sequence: TGTGCCAGCAGCCTCCAACAGGGATGGGGAGAAAAACTGTTTTTT. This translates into CASSLQQGWGEKLFF.

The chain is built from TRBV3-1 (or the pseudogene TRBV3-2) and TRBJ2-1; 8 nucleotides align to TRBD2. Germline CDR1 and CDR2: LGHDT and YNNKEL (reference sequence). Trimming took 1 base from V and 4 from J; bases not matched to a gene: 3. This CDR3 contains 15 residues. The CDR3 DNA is TGTGCCAGCAGCCAAGGAGCGGGAGTTTACAATGAGCAGTTCTTC. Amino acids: CASSQGAGVYNEQFF.

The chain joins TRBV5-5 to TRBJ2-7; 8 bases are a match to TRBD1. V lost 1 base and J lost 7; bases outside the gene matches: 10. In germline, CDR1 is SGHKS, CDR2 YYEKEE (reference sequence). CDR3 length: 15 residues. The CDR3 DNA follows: TGTGCCAGCAGCTTGCTGGACAGGGATGCTGGGGAGCAGTACTTC. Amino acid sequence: CASSLLDRDAGEQYF. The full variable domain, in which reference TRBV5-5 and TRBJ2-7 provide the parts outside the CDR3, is DAGVTQSPTHLIKTRGQQVTLRCSPISGHKSVSWYQQVLGQGPQFIFQYYEKEERGRGNFPDRFSARQFPNYSSELNVNALLLGDSALYLCASSLLDRDAGEQYFGPGTRLTVT.

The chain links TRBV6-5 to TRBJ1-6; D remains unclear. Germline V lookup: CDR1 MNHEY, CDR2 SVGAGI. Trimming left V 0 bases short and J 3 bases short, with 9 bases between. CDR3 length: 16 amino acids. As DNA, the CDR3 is TGTGCCAGCAGTTACTCGAGAGGCTACTATAATTCACCCCTCCACTTT. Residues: CASSYSRGYYNSPLHF.

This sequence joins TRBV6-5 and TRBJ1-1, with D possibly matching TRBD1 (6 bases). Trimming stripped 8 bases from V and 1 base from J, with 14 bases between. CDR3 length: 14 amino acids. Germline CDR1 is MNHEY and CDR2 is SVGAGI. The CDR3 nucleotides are TGTGCCAGCTCCTCACAGGGTGCGAACACTGAAGCTTTCTTT. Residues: CASSSQGANTEAFF.

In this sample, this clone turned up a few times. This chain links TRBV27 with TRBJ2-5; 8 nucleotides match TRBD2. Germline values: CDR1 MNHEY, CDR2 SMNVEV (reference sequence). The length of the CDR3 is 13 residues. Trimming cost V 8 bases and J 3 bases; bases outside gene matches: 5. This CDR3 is CASGGLAKETQYF. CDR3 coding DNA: TGTGCCAGCGGAGGACTAGCAAAAGAGACCCAGTACTTC.

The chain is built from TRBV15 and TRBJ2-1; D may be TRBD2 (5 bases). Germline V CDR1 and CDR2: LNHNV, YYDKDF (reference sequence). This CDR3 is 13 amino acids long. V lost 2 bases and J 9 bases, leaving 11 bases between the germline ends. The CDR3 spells CATSRSLGLEQFF. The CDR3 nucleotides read TGTGCCACCAGCAGATCACTTGGACTTGAGCAGTTCTTC. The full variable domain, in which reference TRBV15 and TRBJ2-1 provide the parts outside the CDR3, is DAMVIQNPRYQVTQFGKPVTLSCSQTLNHNVMYWYQQKSSQAPKLLFHYYDKDFNNEADTPDNFQSRRPNTSFCFLDIRSPGLGDTAMYLCATSRSLGLEQFFGPGTRLTVL.

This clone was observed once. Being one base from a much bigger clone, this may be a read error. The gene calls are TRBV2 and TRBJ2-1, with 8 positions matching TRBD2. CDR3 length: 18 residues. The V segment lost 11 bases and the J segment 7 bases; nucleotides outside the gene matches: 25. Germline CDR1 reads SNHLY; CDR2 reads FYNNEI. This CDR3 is CARNGGVTGTPLLNEQFF. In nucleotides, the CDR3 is TGTGCCCGCAACGGGGGGGTGACGGGGACACCGCTTTTGAATGAGCAGTTCTTC.

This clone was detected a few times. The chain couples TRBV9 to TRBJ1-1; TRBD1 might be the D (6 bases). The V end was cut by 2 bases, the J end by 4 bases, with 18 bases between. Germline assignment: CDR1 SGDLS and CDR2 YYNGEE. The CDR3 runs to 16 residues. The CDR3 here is CASSVGQGQFGTEAFF. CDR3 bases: TGTGCCAGCAGCGTGGGACAAGGCCAGTTTGGCACTGAAGCTTTCTTT.

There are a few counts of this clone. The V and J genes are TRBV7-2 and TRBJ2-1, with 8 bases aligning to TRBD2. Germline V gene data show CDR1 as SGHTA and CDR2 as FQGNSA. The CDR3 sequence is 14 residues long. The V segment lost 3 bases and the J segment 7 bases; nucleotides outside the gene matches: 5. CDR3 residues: CASSLGLGTNEQFF. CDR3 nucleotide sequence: TGTGCCAGCAGCTTGGGACTAGGGACGAATGAGCAGTTCTTC. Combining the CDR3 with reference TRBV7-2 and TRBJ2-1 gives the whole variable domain GAGVSQSPSNKVTEKGKDVELRCDPISGHTALYWYRQSLGQGLEFLIYFQGNSAPDKSGLPSDRFSAERTGGSVSTLTIQRTQQEDSAVYLCASSLGLGTNEQFFGPGTRLTVL.

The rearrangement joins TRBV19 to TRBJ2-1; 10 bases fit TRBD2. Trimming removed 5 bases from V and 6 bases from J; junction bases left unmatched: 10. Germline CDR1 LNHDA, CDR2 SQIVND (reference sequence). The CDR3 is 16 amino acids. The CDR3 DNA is TGTGCCAGTAGTTCCCTGACTAGCGGGCGCTCCAATGAGCAGTTCTTC. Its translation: CASSSLTSGRSNEQFF.

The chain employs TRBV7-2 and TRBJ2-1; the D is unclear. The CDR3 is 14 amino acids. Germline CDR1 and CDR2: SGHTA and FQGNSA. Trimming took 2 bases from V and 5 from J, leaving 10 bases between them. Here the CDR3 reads CASSLQRANNEQFF. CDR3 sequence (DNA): TGTGCCAGCAGCTTACAGCGAGCGAACAATGAGCAGTTCTTC.

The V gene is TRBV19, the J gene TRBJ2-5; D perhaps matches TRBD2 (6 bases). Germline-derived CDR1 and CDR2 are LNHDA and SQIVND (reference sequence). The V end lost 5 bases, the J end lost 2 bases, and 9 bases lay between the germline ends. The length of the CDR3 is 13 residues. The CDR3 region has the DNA TGTGCCAGTAGTGGGACTGCACAAGAGACCCAGTACTTC. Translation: CASSGTAQETQYF.

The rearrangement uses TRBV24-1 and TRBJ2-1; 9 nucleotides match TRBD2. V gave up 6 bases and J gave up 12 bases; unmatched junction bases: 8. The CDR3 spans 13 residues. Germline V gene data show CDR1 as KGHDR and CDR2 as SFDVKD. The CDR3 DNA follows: TGTGCCACCAGTAGGACAGCGGGGGGTCGGCAGTTCTTC. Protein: CATSRTAGGRQFF.

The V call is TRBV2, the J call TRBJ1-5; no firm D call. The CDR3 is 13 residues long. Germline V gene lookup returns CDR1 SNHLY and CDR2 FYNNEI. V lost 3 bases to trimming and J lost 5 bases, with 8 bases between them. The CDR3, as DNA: TGTGCCAGCAGTGACAACGGGGATCAGCCCCAGCATTTT. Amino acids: CASSDNGDQPQHF.

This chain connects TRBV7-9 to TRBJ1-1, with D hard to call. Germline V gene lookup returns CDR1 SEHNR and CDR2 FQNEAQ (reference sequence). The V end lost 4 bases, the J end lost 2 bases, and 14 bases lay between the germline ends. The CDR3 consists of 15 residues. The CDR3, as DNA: TGTGCCAGCAGCTCCCTCGGGTCCGTCAACACTGAAGCTTTCTTT. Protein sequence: CASSSLGSVNTEAFF.

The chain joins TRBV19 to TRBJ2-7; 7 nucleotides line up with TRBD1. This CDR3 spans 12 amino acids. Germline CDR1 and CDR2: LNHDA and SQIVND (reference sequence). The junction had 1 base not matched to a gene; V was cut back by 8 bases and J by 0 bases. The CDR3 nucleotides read TGTGCCAGTGGGACAGTCTCCTACGAGCAGTACTTC. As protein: CASGTVSYEQYF.

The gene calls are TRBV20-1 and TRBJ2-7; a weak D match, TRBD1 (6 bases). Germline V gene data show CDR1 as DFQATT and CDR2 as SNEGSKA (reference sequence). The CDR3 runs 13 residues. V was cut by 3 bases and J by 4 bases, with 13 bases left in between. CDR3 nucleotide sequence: TGCAGTGCTAGTACAGGGTACAGGTACGAGCAGTACTTC. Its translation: CSASTGYRYEQYF.

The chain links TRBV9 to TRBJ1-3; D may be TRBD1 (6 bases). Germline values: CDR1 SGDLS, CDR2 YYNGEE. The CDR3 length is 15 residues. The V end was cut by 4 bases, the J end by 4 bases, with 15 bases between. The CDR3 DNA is TGTGCCAGCAGCCCCCGGGGGGCCAACGGAAACACCATATATTTT. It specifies CASSPRGANGNTIYF.